This T cell receptor beta chain was sequenced in a study of blood T cell repertoires in COVID-19. Study-wide background: Italy, Spain and the United States were the sources of the convalescent and acute COVID-19 samples. Sample material is recorded as cDNA or gDNA derived from T cells, B-cell-depleted T cells, or PBMCs.

Per the original methods: Nucleated cell counts were estimated from reference gene primer amplification. Profiling relied on immunoSEQ multiplex PCR, and the TCRdb table lists in-frame clones only, not all of them. The V and J calls and clone size were taken over from that table, and D and trimming were inferred from the DNA. Of more than 60,000 clones in the sample, 70% to 85% were seen once. The CDR3 covers 14 residues. Looked up from germline, CDR1 is LGHNA and CDR2 is YSLEER. The V end lost 3 bases, the J end lost 8 bases, and 14 bases lay between the germline ends. Sequencing used peripheral blood. The clonotype was recovered from a human donor in a cohort sampled during active COVID-19. This chain connects TRBV4-3 to TRBJ2-1; a weak D match, TRBD2 (5 bases). The CDR3 spells CASSQEEASHEQFF. The CDR3 region has the DNA TGCGCCAGCAGCCAGGAGGAAGCCAGCCATGAGCAGTTCTTC.